The 11 T cell receptor beta chains below were found in one sample sequenced in a study of T cell clonality in common variable immunodeficiency. Produced via immunoSEQ multiplex PCR; TCRdb's table is partial and in-frame only. The sample counts roughly 57,000 clones, none seen once; the ten largest own roughly 0.84%. The sample comprised peripheral blood mononuclear cells. The receptors stem from a person aged 18 to 69 in good health.

As for this clone: The CDR3 extends 3 residues past the end of the read, so its final part is completed from the germline J gene. This chain links TRBV5-1 with TRBJ1-1, with 9 bases matching TRBD1. The germline CDR1 and CDR2 sequences are SGHRS and YFSETQ. CDR3 size: 15 residues. After removal of 4 bases from V and 5 bases from J, the junction contained 9 bases not matched to a gene. CDR3 in amino acids: CASSKGQGRGTEAFF. The sequenced CDR3 bases are TGCGCCAGCAGCAAGGGACAGGGTAGGGGAACTGAA. The full variable domain, rest sourced from reference TRBV5-1 and TRBJ1-1, is KAGVTQTPRYLIKTRGQQVTLSCSPISGHRSVSWYQQTPGQGLQFLFEYFSETQRNKGNFPGRFSGRQFSNSRSEMNVSTLELGDSALYLCASSKGQGRGTEAFFGQGTRLTVV.

This clone came up many times. The CDR3 goes on 3 residues after the read ends, and that part is filled in from the germline J gene. This chain joins TRBV19 and TRBJ1-2; possibly TRBD1 for D (6 bases). The CDR3 is 13 residues long. Per germline, CDR1 LNHDA and CDR2 SQIVND (reference sequence). V lost 1 base and J lost 6, with 9 bases in between. CDR3 loop: CASSIAGANGYTF. The part of the CDR3 DNA that was read is TGTGCCAGTAGTATAGCAGGGGCAAATGGC. The entire variable domain, with the rest obtained from reference TRBV19 and TRBJ1-2, is as follows: DGGITQSPKYLFRKEGQNVTLSCEQNLNHDAMYWYRQDPGQGLRLIYYSQIVNDFQKGDIAEGYSVSREKKESFPLTVTSAQKNPTAFYLCASSIAGANGYTFGSGTRLTVV.

Ten or more counts support this clone. The CDR3 extends 3 residues past the end of the read, so its final part is completed from the germline J gene. The chain combines TRBV20-1 with TRBJ1-1; a weak D match, TRBD1 (6 bases). The CDR3 is 12 amino acids. Germline-derived CDR1 and CDR2 are DFQATT and SNEGSKA (reference sequence). The CDR3 bases that were read are TGCAGTGCTAGATCAAGGGGGGGGTCA. Its translation: CSARSRGGS. Given in full, the CDR3 is CSARSRGGSAFF.

This clone was counted many times. Sequencing ends 3 residues short of the CDR3 end; the germline J gene provides the rest. The chain carries TRBV20-1 and TRBJ2-3; TRBD2 matches at 8 bases. CDR3 length: 15 residues. V trimming: 5 bases; J trimming: 6 bases; junction bases outside the gene matches: 13. CDR1 and CDR2 (germline): DFQATT, SNEGSKA (reference sequence). The CDR3 spells CSADRGLAGIDTQYF. CDR3 DNA, as far as it was read: TGCAGTGCTGACCGGGGCCTAGCGGGCATTGATACG.

This clone occurred many times. The sequence runs out 3 residues before the end of the CDR3; the remainder is reconstructed from the germline J gene. The rearrangement uses TRBV19 and TRBJ2-6; 9 bases are shared with TRBD1. The ends lost 3 bases at V and 2 bases at J; junction bases unmatched: 11. CDR1 and CDR2 (germline): LNHDA, SQIVND (reference sequence). This CDR3 has 19 residues. The CDR3 DNA, read in part, is TGTGCCAGTAGTATCCGAACAGGGGGCTTTTTGGCTGGGGCCAACGTC. Encoded protein: CASSIRTGGFLAGANV. The full CDR3 reads CASSIRTGGFLAGANVLTF. Looking up the rest from reference TRBV19 and TRBJ2-6 gives the full variable domain: DGGITQSPKYLFRKEGQNVTLSCEQNLNHDAMYWYRQDPGQGLRLIYYSQIVNDFQKGDIAEGYSVSREKKESFPLTVTSAQKNPTAFYLCASSIRTGGFLAGANVLTFGAGSRLTVL.

This clone was counted at least ten times. Given a much more abundant clone one base away, this may be a read error. The CDR3 goes on 3 residues after the read ends, and that part is filled in from the germline J gene. The gene calls are TRBV5-1 and TRBJ2-5, with D possibly TRBD1 on 6 matching bases. CDR1 and CDR2 (germline): SGHRS, YFSETQ. This CDR3 spans 15 amino acids. This CDR3 reads CASSSGQPSTDTQYF. The covered CDR3 bases are TGCGCCAGCAGCAGTGGACAGCCTAGCACAGATACC.

This clone was recorded many times. The read stops 3 residues short of the end of the CDR3; the missing end is completed from the germline J gene. This chain connects TRBV29-1 to TRBJ1-1; the D gene is possibly TRBD1 (5 bases). Germline loops: CDR1 SQVTM, CDR2 ANQGSEA. The CDR3 loop spans 14 amino acids. Partial CDR3 DNA: TGCAGCGTTGAAGAGGTAACAGGAGTATCTGGG. Protein: CSVEEVTGVSG. The whole CDR3 is CSVEEVTGVSGAFF.

This clone showed up many times. The CDR3 goes on 3 residues after the read ends, and that part is filled in from the germline J gene. This rearrangement joins TRBV5-6 to TRBJ2-4; D not resolved. The CDR3 has 15 amino acids. The ends were cut back, 2 bases at V and 8 bases at J, with 17 bases in the middle. The germline V gene encodes CDR1 SGHDT and CDR2 YYEEEE. The sequenced CDR3 bases are TGTGCCAGCAGCTTAGGAGCAGGTCAATTGGACATT. Its translation: CASSLGAGQLDI. From start to end, the CDR3 is CASSLGAGQLDIQYF.

This clone was counted at least ten times. The sequence runs out 3 residues before the end of the CDR3; the remainder is reconstructed from the germline J gene. This sequence joins TRBV5-6 and TRBJ1-6; D remains unclear. The ends were cut back, 2 bases at V and 10 bases at J, with 16 bases in the middle. The CDR3 is 15 amino acids. Germline V lookup: CDR1 SGHDT, CDR2 YYEEEE. CDR3 region: CASSLSAGLRSPLHF. The DNA read from the CDR3 is TGTGCCAGCAGCTTATCGGCCGGCCTGCGGTCACCC. The full variable domain, completed using reference TRBV5-6 and TRBJ1-6, is DAGVTQSPTHLIKTRGQQVTLRCSPKSGHDTVSWYQQALGQGPQFIFQYYEEEERQRGNFPDRFSGHQFPNYSSELNVNALLLGDSALYLCASSLSAGLRSPLHFGNGTRLTVT.

A remark on this clone: The CDR3 extends 3 residues past the end of the read, so its final part is completed from the germline J gene. J is TRBJ2-3 and V is TRBV6-1, with 9 bases that match TRBD1. Per the germline V gene, CDR1 is MNHNS and CDR2 is SASEGT. CDR3 length: 16 residues. CDR3 bases read: TGTGCCAGCAGTGGACGGAGGACAGGGGTTGGGCAGCCG. Its protein product is CASSGRRTGVGQP. The full CDR3 sequence reads CASSGRRTGVGQPQYF.

The sample holds many counts of this clone. Read data end 3 residues before the CDR3 end; the end is taken from the germline J gene. This rearrangement joins TRBV5-6 to TRBJ1-5, with D unclear. Per germline, CDR1 SGHDT and CDR2 YYEEEE. CDR3 length equals 12 residues. V lost 4 bases to trimming and J lost 9 bases, with 11 bases between them. CDR3 loop: CASSDGLRPQHF. Partial CDR3 DNA: TGTGCCAGCAGCGACGGGTTGCGGCCC.